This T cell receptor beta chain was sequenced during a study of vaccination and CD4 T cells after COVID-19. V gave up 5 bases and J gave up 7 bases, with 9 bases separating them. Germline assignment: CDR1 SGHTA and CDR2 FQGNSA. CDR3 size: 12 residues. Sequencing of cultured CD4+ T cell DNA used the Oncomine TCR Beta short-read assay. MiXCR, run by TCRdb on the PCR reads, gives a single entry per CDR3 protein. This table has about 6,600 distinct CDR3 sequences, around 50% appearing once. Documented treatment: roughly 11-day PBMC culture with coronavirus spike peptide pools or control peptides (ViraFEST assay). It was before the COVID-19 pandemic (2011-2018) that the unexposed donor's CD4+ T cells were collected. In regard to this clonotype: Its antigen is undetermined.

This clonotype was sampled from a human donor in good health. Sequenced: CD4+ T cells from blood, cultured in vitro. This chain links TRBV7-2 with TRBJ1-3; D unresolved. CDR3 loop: CASSLDYNTIYF. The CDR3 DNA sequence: TGTGCCAGCAGCCTTGATTATAACACCATATATTTT. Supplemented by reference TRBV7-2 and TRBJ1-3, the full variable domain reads GAGVSQSPSNKVTEKGKDVELRCDPISGHTALYWYRQSLGQGLEFLIYFQGNSAPDKSGLPSDRFSAERTGGSVSTLTIQRTQQEDSAVYLCASSLDYNTIYFGEGSWLTVV.